This T cell receptor (beta chain) was recovered during a study of T-cell memory formation after mild COVID-19 (dated by TCRdb to the early 2020s). For the wider study: Most TCR sequence clusters were specific to one of the two donors. The cohort comprised two young, previously healthy adult volunteers, one female and one male. T-cell clones expanding and contracting after mild COVID-19 in a couple of donors were tracked by longitudinal TCRalpha and TCRbeta repertoire sequencing.

There are 20 amino acids in the CDR3, from cysteine to phenylalanine inclusive. Of the read, only the CDR3 DNA is kept; its 60 bases are in frame from base 1. The germline V end is reduced by 6 bases and the J end by 2 bases; junction bases left unmatched: 20. The germline V gene sets CDR1 to SNHLY and CDR2 to FYNNEI. Data came from an Illumina NovaSeq 6000. Using 5'RACE with constant-segment primers, TCRalpha and TCRbeta cDNA libraries were constructed, with sample barcodes and unique molecular identifiers added in the process. Trizol reagent was used to extract RNA from every sample. The libraries were amplified in two PCR steps, and the second step added a second sample barcode and Illumina TruSeq adapters. Sequencing of the libraries was done on an Illumina NovaSeq, producing 2 x 150 bp paired-end reads. For the original study's pipeline: With migec v1.2.7, reads were demultiplexed and then collapsed into UMI-guided consensus sequences. Using mixcr v2.1.11, UMI consensuses were aligned to TRA and TRB V and J templates and then assembled into clonotypes. A clonotype was counted as expanded or contracted only when both edgeR and NoisET called the clonotype significant, with the noise models trained on biological replicates. edgeR calls used a false discovery rate-adjusted p below 0.01 and a log2 fold-change threshold of 1. As an exploratory analysis of dynamics, max-normalized trajectories of the 1000 most abundant clonotypes were examined with PCA combined with hierarchical clustering. Separately sequenced CD4+ and CD8+ repertoires were used to assign the CD4 or CD8 phenotype of responding clones. In TCRdb, the public reads were trimmed at Q25 with fastp and aligned with MiXCR, with productive beta chains retained. Rows merge per CDR3 protein into single entries with the most common DNA and genes. These V and J calls derive from TCRdb rather than the authors' analysis. In all, the sample holds around 400,000 distinct CDR3 sequences, and 20% to 25% of those were seen once. 7% to 9.5% of the sample lies in the top ten.

Findings and caveats that apply to the study as a whole: Some responding clones were found in pre-infection memory, which suggests that pre-existing cross-reactive memory T cells took part in the SARS-CoV-2 response. The second-wave clones that peaked on day 37 were not confirmed to be SARS-CoV-2 specific. From day 15 to 85, contracting clones showed balanced CD4/CD8 phenotypes, whereas a second wave of clones that expanded from day 15 to 37 leaned towards CD4+. Only a couple of mild cases were covered by the study, and larger cohorts that include severe cases with pre-infection samples were considered necessary. Contracting CD4+ clones were located mainly in the CM and EM memory subsets, whereas CD8+ clones were found to be enriched in EMRA.

Ficoll-Paque density gradient centrifugation was the method used to isolate PBMCs. Notes on this clonotype: Its antigen target is currently unknown. Base quality data are lacking; no much larger clone is found one base away.

The receptor comes from an adult woman who had mild COVID-19 (a few samples of this study predate the infection). The sample titles of this study are shuffled in the database, so cell type and time point are left out; the donor was told from shared clones. The rearrangement combines TRBV2 with TRBJ2-1; 9 bases in between match TRBD1. The specimen was PBMCs or a T cell subset sorted from them (not recorded which). CDR3 reads: CASSTVRSTSDRGTYNEQFF. The DNA sequence is as follows: TGTGCCAGCAGCACCGTAAGAAGTACCTCGGACAGGGGAACCTACAATGAGCAGTTCTTC. This CDR3, with the reference TRBV2 and TRBJ2-1 proteins standing in past its ends, gives the full variable domain EPEVTQTPSHQVTQMGQEVILRCVPISNHLYFYWYRQILGQKVEFLVSFYNNEISEKSEIFDDQFSVERPDGSNFTLKIRSTKLEDSAMYFCASSTVRSTSDRGTYNEQFFGPGTRLTVL.